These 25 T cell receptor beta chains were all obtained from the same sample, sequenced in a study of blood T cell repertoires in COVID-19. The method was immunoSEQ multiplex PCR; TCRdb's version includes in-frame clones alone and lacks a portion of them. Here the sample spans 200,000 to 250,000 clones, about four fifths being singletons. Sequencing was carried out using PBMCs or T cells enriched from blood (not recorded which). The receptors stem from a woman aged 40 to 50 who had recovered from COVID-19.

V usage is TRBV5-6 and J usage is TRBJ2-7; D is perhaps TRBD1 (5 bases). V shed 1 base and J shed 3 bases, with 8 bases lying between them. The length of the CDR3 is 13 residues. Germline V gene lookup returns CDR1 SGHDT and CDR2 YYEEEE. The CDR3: CASSLRQGYEQYV. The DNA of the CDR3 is TGTGCCAGCAGCTTGCGGCAGGGCTACGAGCAGTACGTC.

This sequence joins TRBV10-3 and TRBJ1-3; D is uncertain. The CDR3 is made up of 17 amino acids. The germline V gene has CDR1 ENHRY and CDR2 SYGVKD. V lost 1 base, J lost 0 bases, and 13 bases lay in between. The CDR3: CAISEFGLRDSGNTIYF. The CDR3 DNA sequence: TGTGCCATCAGTGAGTTTGGGCTGAGGGACTCTGGAAACACCATATATTTT.

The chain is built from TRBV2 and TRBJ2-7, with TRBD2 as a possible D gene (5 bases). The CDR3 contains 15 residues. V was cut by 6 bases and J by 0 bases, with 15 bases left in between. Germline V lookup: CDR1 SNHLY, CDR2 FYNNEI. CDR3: CASRPSRGSSYEQYF. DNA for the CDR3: TGTGCCAGCAGACCATCCCGGGGAAGCTCCTACGAGCAGTACTTC.

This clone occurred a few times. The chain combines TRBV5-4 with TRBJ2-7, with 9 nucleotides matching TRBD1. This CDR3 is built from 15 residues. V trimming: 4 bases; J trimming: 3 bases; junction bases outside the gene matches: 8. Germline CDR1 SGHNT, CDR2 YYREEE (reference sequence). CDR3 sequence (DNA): TGTGCCAGCAGCCCTCCGGGACAGGGTCTCTACGAGCAGTACTTC. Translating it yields CASSPPGQGLYEQYF. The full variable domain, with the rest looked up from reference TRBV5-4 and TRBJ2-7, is ETGVTQSPTHLIKTRGQQVTLRCSSQSGHNTVSWYQQALGQGPQFIFQYYREEENGRGNFPPRFSGLQFPNYSSELNVNALELDDSALYLCASSPPGQGLYEQYFGPGTRLTVT.

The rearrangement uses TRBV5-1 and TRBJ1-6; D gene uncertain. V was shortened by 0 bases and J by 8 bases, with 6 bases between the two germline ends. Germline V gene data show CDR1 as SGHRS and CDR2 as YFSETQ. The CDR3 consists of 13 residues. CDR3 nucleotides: TGCGCCAGCAGCTTGGCCGGTTATTCACCCCTCCACTTT. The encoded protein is CASSLAGYSPLHF.

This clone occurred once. The CDR3 nucleotides are TGTGCCAGCAGTCCCCTGGGGTTAGCGGGAGAGGTGAGACCCTACGAGCAGTACTTC. It codes for CASSPLGLAGEVRPYEQYF. This chain links TRBV27 with TRBJ2-7, with 9 bases that match TRBD2. V was clipped by 5 bases and J by 2 bases; unmatched bases: 19. CDR1 is MNHEY and CDR2 is SMNVEV in the germline V gene (reference sequence). The CDR3 runs 19 residues.

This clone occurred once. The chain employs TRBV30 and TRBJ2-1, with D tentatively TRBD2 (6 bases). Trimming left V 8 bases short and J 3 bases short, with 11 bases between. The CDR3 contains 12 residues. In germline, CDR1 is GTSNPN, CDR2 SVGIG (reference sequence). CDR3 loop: CARGSYYNEQFF. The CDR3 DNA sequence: TGTGCCCGGGGGTCATACTACAATGAGCAGTTCTTC.

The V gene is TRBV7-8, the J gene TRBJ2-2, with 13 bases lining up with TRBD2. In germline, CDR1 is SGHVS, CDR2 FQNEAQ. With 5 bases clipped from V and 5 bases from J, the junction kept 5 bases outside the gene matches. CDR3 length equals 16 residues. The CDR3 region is CASSVTSGRETGELFF. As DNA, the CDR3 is TGTGCCAGCAGCGTCACTAGCGGGAGGGAAACCGGGGAGCTGTTTTTT.

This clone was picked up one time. DNA for the CDR3: TGTGCCAGCTCGAAATTACGGGGAGTCTACGAGCAGTACGTC. Translation gives CASSKLRGVYEQYV. This chain links TRBV27 with TRBJ2-7; perhaps TRBD2 as D (5 bases). This CDR3 has 14 amino acids. The germline gives CDR1 MNHEY, CDR2 SMNVEV (reference sequence). The V gene lost 8 bases and the J gene lost 3 bases, with 17 bases spanning the gap.

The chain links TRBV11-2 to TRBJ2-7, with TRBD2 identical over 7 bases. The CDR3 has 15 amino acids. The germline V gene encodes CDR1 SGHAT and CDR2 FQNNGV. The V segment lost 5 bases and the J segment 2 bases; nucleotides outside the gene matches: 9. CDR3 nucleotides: TGTGCCAGCAGCCGAACTAGCGCAAACACCTACGAGCAGTACTTC. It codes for CASSRTSANTYEQYF.

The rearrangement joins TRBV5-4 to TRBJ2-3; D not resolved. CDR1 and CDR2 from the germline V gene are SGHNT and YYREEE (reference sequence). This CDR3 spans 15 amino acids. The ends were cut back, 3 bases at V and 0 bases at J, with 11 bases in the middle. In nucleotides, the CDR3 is TGTGCCAGCAGCTCCCGAGAGACTAGCACAGATACGCAGTATTTT. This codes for CASSSRETSTDTQYF.

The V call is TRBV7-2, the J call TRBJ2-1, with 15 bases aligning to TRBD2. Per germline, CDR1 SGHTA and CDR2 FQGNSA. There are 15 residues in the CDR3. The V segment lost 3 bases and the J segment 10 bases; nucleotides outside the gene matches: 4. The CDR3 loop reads CASSFGLAGGKEQFF. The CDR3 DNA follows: TGTGCCAGCAGCTTCGGACTAGCGGGAGGGAAGGAGCAGTTCTTC.

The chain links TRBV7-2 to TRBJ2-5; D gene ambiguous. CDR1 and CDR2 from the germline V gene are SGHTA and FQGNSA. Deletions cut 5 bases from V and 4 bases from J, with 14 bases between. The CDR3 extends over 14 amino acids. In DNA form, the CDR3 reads TGTGCCAGCAGCCGCCCATTGCGTCGAGAGACCCAGTACTTC. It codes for CASSRPLRRETQYF.

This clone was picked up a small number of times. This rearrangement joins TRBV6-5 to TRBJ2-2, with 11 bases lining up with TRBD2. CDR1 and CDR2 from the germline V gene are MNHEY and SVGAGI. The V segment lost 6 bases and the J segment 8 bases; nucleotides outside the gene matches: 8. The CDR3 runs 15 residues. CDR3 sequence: CASSLRLAGTGELFF. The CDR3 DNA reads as TGTGCCAGCAGCCTTAGACTAGCGGGAACGGGGGAGCTGTTTTTT.

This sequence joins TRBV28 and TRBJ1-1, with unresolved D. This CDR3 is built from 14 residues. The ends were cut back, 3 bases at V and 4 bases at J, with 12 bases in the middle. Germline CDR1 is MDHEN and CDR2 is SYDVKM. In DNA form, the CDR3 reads TGTGCCAGCAGTTTCGGTGGGAGCGGCACTGAAGCTTTCTTT. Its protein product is CASSFGGSGTEAFF. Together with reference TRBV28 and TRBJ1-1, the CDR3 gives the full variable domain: DVKVTQSSRYLVKRTGEKVFLECVQDMDHENMFWYRQDPGLGLRLIYFSYDVKMKEKGDIPEGYSVSREKKERFSLILESASTNQTSMYLCASSFGGSGTEAFFGQGTRLTVV.

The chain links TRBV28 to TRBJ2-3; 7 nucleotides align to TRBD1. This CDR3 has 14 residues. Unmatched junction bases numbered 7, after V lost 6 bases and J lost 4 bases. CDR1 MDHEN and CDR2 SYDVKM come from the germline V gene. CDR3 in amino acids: CASSLDRVADTQYF. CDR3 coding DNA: TGTGCCAGCAGCCTCGACAGGGTGGCAGATACGCAGTATTTT.

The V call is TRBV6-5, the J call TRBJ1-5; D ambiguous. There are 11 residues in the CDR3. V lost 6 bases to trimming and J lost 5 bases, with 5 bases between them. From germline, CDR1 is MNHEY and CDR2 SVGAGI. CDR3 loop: CASRSDQPQHF. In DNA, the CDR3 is TGTGCCAGCAGATCAGATCAGCCCCAGCATTTT.

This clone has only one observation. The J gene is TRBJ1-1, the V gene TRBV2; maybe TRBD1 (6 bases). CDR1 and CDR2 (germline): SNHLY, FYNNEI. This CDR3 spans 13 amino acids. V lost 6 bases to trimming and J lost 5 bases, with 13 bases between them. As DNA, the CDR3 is TGTGCCAGCAGGGAACTACAGGGAACTGAAGCTTTCTTT. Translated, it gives CASRELQGTEAFF.

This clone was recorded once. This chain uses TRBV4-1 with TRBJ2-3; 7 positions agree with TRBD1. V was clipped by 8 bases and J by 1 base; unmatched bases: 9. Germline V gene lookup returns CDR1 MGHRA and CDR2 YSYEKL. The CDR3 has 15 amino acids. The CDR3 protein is CASAPGQRGTDTQYF. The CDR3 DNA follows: TGCGCCAGCGCCCCGGGACAGCGTGGCACAGATACGCAGTATTTT.

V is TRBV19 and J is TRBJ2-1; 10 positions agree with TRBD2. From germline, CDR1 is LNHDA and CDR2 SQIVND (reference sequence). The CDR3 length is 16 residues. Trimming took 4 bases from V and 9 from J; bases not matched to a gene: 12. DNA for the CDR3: TGTGCCAGTAGTACCCCTAGCGGGAGAAAAGGAGGTGAGCAGTTCTTC. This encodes CASSTPSGRKGGEQFF.

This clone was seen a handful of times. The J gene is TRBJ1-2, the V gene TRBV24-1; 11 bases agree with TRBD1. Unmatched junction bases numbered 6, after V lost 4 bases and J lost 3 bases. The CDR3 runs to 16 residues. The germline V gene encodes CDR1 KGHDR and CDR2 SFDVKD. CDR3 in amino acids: CATSEVRTGGYYGYTF. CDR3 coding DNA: TGTGCCACCAGTGAAGTGCGGACAGGGGGCTACTATGGCTACACCTTC.

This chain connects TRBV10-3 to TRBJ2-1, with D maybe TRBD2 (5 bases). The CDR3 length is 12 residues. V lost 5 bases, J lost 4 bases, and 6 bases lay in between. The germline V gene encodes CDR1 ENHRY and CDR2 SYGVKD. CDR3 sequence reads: CAISSGYNEQFF. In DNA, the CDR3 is TGTGCCATCAGTAGCGGTTACAATGAGCAGTTCTTC.

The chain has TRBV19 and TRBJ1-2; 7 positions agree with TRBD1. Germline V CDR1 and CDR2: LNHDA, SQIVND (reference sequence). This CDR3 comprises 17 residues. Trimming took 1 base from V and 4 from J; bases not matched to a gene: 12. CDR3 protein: CASSIGQGGTNFYGYTF. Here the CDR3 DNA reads TGTGCCAGTAGTATAGGACAAGGGGGCACCAACTTCTATGGCTACACCTTC.

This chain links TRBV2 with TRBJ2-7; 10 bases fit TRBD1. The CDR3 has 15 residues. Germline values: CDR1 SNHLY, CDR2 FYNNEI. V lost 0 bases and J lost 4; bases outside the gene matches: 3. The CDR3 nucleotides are TGTGCCAGCAGTGAAGCTCGGGACAGGGGATACGAGCAGTACGTC. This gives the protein CASSEARDRGYEQYV.

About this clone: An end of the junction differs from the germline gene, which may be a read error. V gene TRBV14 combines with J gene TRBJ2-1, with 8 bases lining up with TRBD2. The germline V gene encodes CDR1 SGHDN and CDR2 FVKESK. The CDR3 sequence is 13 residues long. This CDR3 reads CASSQDPGLAGLF. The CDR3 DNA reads TGTGCCAGCAGCCAAGATCCTGGTCTAGCGGGCCTCTTC.